This T cell receptor (beta chain) was profiled in a study of blood T cell repertoires in COVID-19. Study-wide background: Material from acute and convalescent COVID-19 was sourced from the United States, Italy and Spain. Sources were T cells, B-cell-depleted T cells, or PBMCs; the material itself was cDNA or gDNA.

The CDR3 extends over 18 amino acids. CDR1 is LNHNV, CDR2 YYDKDF, per germline (reference sequence). V was pared by 5 bases and J by 6 bases, with 27 bases between. Repertoires were generated with immunoSEQ multiplex PCR, while TCRdb's copy carries only in-frame clones and drops some. The sample lists about 32,000 clones; approximately 91% were seen once. This clone appeared once. The rearrangement links TRBV15 to TRBJ2-3, with D possibly matching TRBD2 (5 bases). The TCR sequence derives from a man in his sixties with acute or convalescent COVID-19. Sequencing input: peripheral blood. This CDR3 is CATSFLQTTFNRMDTQYF. The DNA for the CDR3 is TGTGCCACCAGCTTTTTGCAGACTACTTTTAATAGGATGGATACGCAGTATTTT.